Listed below are T cell receptor beta chains from one sample, sequenced in a study of T cell responses to AZD1222 COVID-19 vaccine. The protocol was immunoSEQ multiplex PCR, while the TCRdb copy is restricted to in-frame clones and leaves out a portion. Of over 150,000 clones detected, roughly nine tenths appear once; the ten largest clones hold approximately 3.7%. The input for sequencing was peripheral blood, taken 28 days after the second AZD1222 dose. These receptors all come from an adult who received the AZD1222 COVID-19 vaccine. The CDR3 runs from the conserved cysteine through the conserved F or W.

j_call	v_call	cdr3_aa
TRBJ1-1	TRBV10-2	CASTMTGINTEAFF
TRBJ2-1	TRBV28	CASSRRVLAGLNYNEQFF
TRBJ1-1	TRBV7-6	CASSLVPGGLTEAFF
TRBJ2-3	TRBV5-4	CAIGEGTDTQYF
TRBJ2-2	TRBV6-5	CASVGSLNTGELFF
TRBJ2-5	TRBV9	CASSVSRGETQYF
TRBJ2-5	TRBV11-2	CASSLDGGPQETQYF
TRBJ2-5	TRBV18	CASSPVSQYQETQYF
TRBJ1-5	TRBV4-1	CASSQDPRDGAFRQPQHF
TRBJ2-1	TRBV27	CASSLNSGRVYNEQFF
TRBJ2-2	TRBV29-1	CSVVGSGVPGELFF
TRBJ2-7	TRBV7-6	CASSSDPGREQYF
TRBJ2-7	TRBV27	CASSRRGEAYEQYF
TRBJ2-1	TRBV6-4	CASSDSMAGSYNEQFF
TRBJ2-7	TRBV19	CASRRTGISYEQYF
TRBJ2-7	TRBV20-1	CSASDSGQDPREQYF
TRBJ1-2	TRBV5-1	CASSRSRGQGYGYTF
TRBJ1-2	TRBV19	CASKRGGSNYGYTF
TRBJ1-1	TRBV5-1	CASSLGVEMNTEAFF
TRBJ2-1	TRBV7-9	CASSPRTRASGRNNEQFF
TRBJ1-5	TRBV7-8	CASSLGGGQPQHF
TRBJ2-7	TRBV28	CASSLSRAQSSYEQYF
TRBJ2-3	TRBV11-2	CASSLEVAGGRDTQYF
TRBJ1-2	TRBV5-6	CASSPGGRGNYGYTF
TRBJ2-5	TRBV11-3	CASSFLEAETQYF
TRBJ2-5	TRBV19	CASSIAQGPETQYF
TRBJ2-1	TRBV25-1	CASSEGTSGSSYNEQFF
TRBJ2-7	TRBV7-3	CASSLRDGQDEQYF
TRBJ2-7	TRBV14	CASSQMWAGQSYEQYF
TRBJ1-2	TRBV12-3/TRBV12-4	CASSPFSGYTF
TRBJ2-4	TRBV6-5	CASSDGNIQYF
TRBJ2-2	TRBV9	CASSVETSGNTGELFF
TRBJ1-2	TRBV30	CAWSVPRTEIYGYTF
TRBJ1-5	TRBV28	CASRGTWGAQPQHF
TRBJ2-3	TRBV19	CASSIDGAGRNTQYF
TRBJ2-3	TRBV15	CATSRDPGGTDTQYF
TRBJ2-1	TRBV10-3	CAISGSNEQFF
TRBJ1-3	TRBV7-8	CASSPQGLPSGNTIYF
TRBJ1-5	TRBV5-1	CASSLVGSANQPQHF
TRBJ2-3	TRBV5-4	CASSFGLTDTQYF